This T cell receptor beta chain was sequenced for a study of blood T cells in healthy people across ages. Russia was home to the donors, healthy Caucasian individuals aged 6 to 90. On this clonotype itself: No antigen is known for it.

Germline V gene lookup returns CDR1 MNHEY and CDR2 SMNVEV (reference sequence). The V end lost 5 bases, the J end lost 7 bases, and 21 bases lay between the germline ends. The CDR3 has 15 residues. The second PCR ran roughly 7 to 11 cycles with a sample-barcoded 5' primer and J-beta primers. From the 5' RACE reads, TCRdb called clonotypes with MiXCR, one entry per CDR3 protein. This sample has 1,100,000 or so distinct CDR3 sequences, with 45% found just once. Broader study findings: The study could not conclusively compare naive and antigen-experienced cells, given its unsorted PBMCs. Older individuals had lower TCR beta diversity per million T cells (the decline was roughly linear). Estimates drawn from one million T cells were deemed to understate diversity.

Specimen: blood. The rearrangement links TRBV27 to TRBJ2-7; perhaps TRBD2 as D (5 bases). The clonotype comes from a woman in her sixties or seventies in good health. The CDR3 nucleotides are TGTGCCAGCAGTGCCGGGAAAAGCTCCTACAATGAGCAGTACTTC. Protein product: CASSAGKSSYNEQYF.